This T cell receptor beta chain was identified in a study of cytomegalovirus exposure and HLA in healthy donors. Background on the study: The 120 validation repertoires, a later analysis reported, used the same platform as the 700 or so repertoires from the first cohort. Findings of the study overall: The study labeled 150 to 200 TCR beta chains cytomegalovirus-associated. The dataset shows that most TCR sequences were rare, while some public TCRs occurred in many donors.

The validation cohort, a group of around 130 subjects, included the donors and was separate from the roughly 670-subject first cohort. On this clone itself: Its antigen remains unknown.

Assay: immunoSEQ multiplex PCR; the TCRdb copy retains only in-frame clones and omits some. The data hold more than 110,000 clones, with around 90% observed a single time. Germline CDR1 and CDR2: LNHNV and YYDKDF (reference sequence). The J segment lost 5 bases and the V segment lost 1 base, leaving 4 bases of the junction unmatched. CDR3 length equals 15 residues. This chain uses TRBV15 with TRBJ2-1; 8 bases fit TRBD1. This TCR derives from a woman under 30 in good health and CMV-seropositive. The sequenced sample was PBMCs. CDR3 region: CATSRAGGDDNEQFF. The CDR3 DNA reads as TGTGCCACCAGCAGAGCAGGGGGCGACGACAATGAGCAGTTCTTC.